This passage covers 13 T cell receptor beta chains from one sample sequenced in a study of response to subunit inactivated influenza vaccine. MiXCR, run by TCRdb on the RT-PCR reads, gives a single entry per CDR3 protein. The data contain about 190,000 distinct CDR3 sequences, around an eighth of them singletons. Material: CD8+ T cells sorted from PBMCs, obtained more than 4 days after vaccination. These receptors were obtained from a man in his fifties who received an inactivated influenza vaccine.

This clonotype has just a few counts. V gene TRBV11-1 combines with J gene TRBJ2-3; 8 bases line up with TRBD2. Germline CDR1 and CDR2: SGHAT and FQDESV (reference sequence). CDR3 length: 19 residues. Trimming removed 1 base from V and 2 bases from J; junction bases left unmatched: 14. Here the CDR3 reads CASSLVVASGLKVTDTQYF. In DNA, the CDR3 is TGTGCCAGCAGCTTAGTAGTAGCTAGCGGGCTGAAGGTCACAGATACGCAGTATTTT.

The chain joins TRBV27 to TRBJ2-3, with D possibly TRBD2 on 6 matching bases. Trimming pared 3 bases from V and 2 bases from J, leaving 9 bases between. CDR1 MNHEY and CDR2 SMNVEV come from the germline V gene (reference sequence). The CDR3 is 14 residues long. The CDR3 protein is CASSFGGVTDTQYF. The CDR3 DNA sequence: TGTGCCAGCAGTTTCGGCGGGGTCACAGATACGCAGTATTTT.

The chain couples TRBV6-5 to TRBJ2-7; D unresolved. This CDR3 contains 14 residues. The V end was cut by 0 bases, the J end by 5 bases, with 11 bases between. CDR1 is MNHEY, CDR2 SVGAGI, per germline. Written as DNA, the CDR3 is TGTGCCAGCAGTTACTCAGCACGACTCCACGAGCAGTACTTC. Its protein product is CASSYSARLHEQYF.

This clonotype was seen a few times. The chain carries TRBV12-3 or TRBV12-4 and TRBJ2-1; 10 nucleotides line up with TRBD2. J lost 3 bases, V lost 6 bases, and 8 bases had no gene match. This CDR3 spans 16 amino acids. The CDR3 DNA follows: TGTGCCAGCAGCTCTACCGGGACTAGCGACTACAATGAGCAGTTCTTC. Translation: CASSSTGTSDYNEQFF.

This clonotype was recorded a few times. J is TRBJ2-7 and V is TRBV12-3 or TRBV12-4, with D perhaps matching TRBD2 (5 bases). The CDR3 runs to 15 residues. The V end lost 8 bases, the J end lost 1 base, and 18 bases lay between the germline ends. As DNA, the CDR3 is TGTGCCAGCCAGGCGGTGGCGGGCGCTTCCTACGAGCAGTACTTC. As protein: CASQAVAGASYEQYF.

This clonotype was counted a few times. This chain joins TRBV12-3 or TRBV12-4 and TRBJ2-2, with a tentative D call TRBD2 (5 bases). The CDR3 spans 14 residues. V dropped 6 bases and J dropped 3 bases, with 11 bases sitting between them. CDR3 nucleotides: TGTGCCAGCAGCACTAGTTACGACACCGGGGAGCTGTTTTTT. Its translation: CASSTSYDTGELFF.

The chain uses TRBV4-1 and TRBJ1-1; D is uncertain. Per the germline V gene, CDR1 is MGHRA and CDR2 is YSYEKL. The V end was cut by 0 bases, the J end by 8 bases, with 10 bases between. The CDR3 covers 13 residues. As DNA, the CDR3 is TGCGCCAGCAGCCAAGATAAACAGACAGAAGCTTTCTTT. This translates into CASSQDKQTEAFF.

The chain links TRBV12-3 or TRBV12-4 to TRBJ2-5; 12 positions match TRBD2. V shed 6 bases, J shed 5 bases, and the junction held 10 bases outside the gene matches. CDR3 length: 16 residues. The CDR3 protein is CASSDERLAGVETQYF. CDR3 nucleotides: TGTGCCAGCAGCGACGAGCGACTAGCGGGAGTGGAGACCCAGTACTTC.

This clonotype was counted many times. Written as DNA, the CDR3 is TGTGCCAGCAGCCCAGGTCTGAGTTCTAGCACAGATACGCAGTATTTT. Translation: CASSPGLSSSTDTQYF. This chain joins TRBV7-7 and TRBJ2-3, with D hard to call. The CDR3 has 16 residues. Between the trimmed V and J ends, which lost 5 bases and 0 bases, there was a span of 15 bases. Germline V gene sequence: CDR1 SSHAT, CDR2 FNYEAQ (reference sequence). Full variable domain (remainder filled in from reference TRBV7-7 and TRBJ2-3): GAGVSQSPRYKVTKRGQDVTLRCDPISSHATLYWYQQALGQGPEFLTYFNYEAQPDKSGLPSDRFSAERPEGSISTLTIQRTEQRDSAMYRCASSPGLSSSTDTQYFGPGTRLTVL.

This clonotype was counted at least ten times. This chain joins TRBV12-3 or TRBV12-4 and TRBJ2-3; D is possibly TRBD1 or TRBD2 (7 bases each). V lost 6 bases, J lost 7 bases, and 14 bases lay in between. The CDR3 is made up of 13 amino acids. As DNA, the CDR3 is TGTGCCAGCAGCCCAGGGGGGGCGTATACGCAGTATTTT. Protein product: CASSPGGAYTQYF.

The table lists this clonotype with a few counts. The chain joins TRBV6-2 or TRBV6-3 to TRBJ2-5; the match to TRBD1 covers 8 bases. Per germline, CDR1 MNHEY and CDR2 SVGEGT. J was trimmed by 2 bases and V by 7 bases; bases with no gene match: 6. The CDR3 is 14 amino acids. The CDR3, as DNA: TGTGCCAGCACACTGGGACAGGCACAAGAGACCCAGTACTTC. Translating it yields CASTLGQAQETQYF.

This clonotype was counted only a few times. This chain connects TRBV5-1 to TRBJ2-7; D gene ambiguous. Germline CDR1 SGHRS, CDR2 YFSETQ. This CDR3 spans 11 amino acids. V lost 4 bases, J lost 3 bases, and 5 bases lay in between. CDR3 protein: CASSVDYEQYF. DNA for the CDR3: TGCGCCAGCAGCGTCGACTACGAGCAGTACTTC.

This clonotype was seen at least ten times. The rearrangement uses TRBV7-9 and TRBJ2-3; 7 bases fit TRBD1. The CDR3 runs to 15 residues. CDR1 and CDR2 (germline): SEHNR, FQNEAQ (reference sequence). Trimming removed 4 bases from V and 3 bases from J; junction bases left unmatched: 7. Here the CDR3 DNA reads TGTGCCAGCAGCTCCGGGACAGCGATTACAGATACGCAGTATTTT. Translating it yields CASSSGTAITDTQYF.